This is a list of T cell receptor beta chains from one sample in a study of radiotherapy plus CTLA-4 blockade in lung cancer. The data were produced by immunoSEQ multiplex PCR, yet TCRdb's version contains in-frame clones alone and is incomplete. The top ten clones hold about 9% of a sample with roughly 59,000 clones, around three quarters of them seen once. The specimen was peripheral blood, collected from a patient treated with radiotherapy plus ipilimumab. These receptors all come from a human donor with non-small cell lung cancer whose response to radiotherapy plus ipilimumab could not be evaluated. Both conserved end residues are part of each CDR3. D genes are given only for firm matches. The size entry is marked missing in some rows and otherwise reads once, few, many or a size class.

J gene	clone size	V gene	D gene	CDR3 protein	CDR3 DNA
TRBJ2-6	NA	TRBV7-9	NA	CASSLETAGANVLTF	TGTGCCAGCAGCTTAGAAACAGCTGGGGCCAACGTCCTGACTTTC
TRBJ1-4	NA	TRBV19	TRBD1	CASGDRGQRTTNEKLFF	TGTGCCAGTGGCGACAGGGGGCAGAGAACGACTAATGAAAAACTGTTTTTT
TRBJ1-2	NA	TRBV5-6	NA	CASSSYSGSYTF	TGTGCCAGCAGCTCCTATAGCGGTAGCTACACCTTC
TRBJ1-1	NA	TRBV28	NA	CASSSVFRVNTEAFF	TGTGCCAGCAGTTCAGTTTTCAGGGTGAACACTGAAGCTTTCTTT
TRBJ2-5	NA	TRBV6-1	NA	CASSLRQETQYF	TGTGCCAGCAGCCTAAGACAAGAGACCCAGTACTTC
TRBJ2-7	NA	TRBV7-6	NA	CASSQNAGEAYEQYF	TGTGCCAGCAGTCAAAACGCCGGGGAGGCCTACGAGCAGTACTTC
TRBJ2-3	NA	TRBV11-2	TRBD2	CASSHRAGETQYF	TGTGCCAGCAGCCATCGAGCGGGAGAAACGCAGTATTTT
TRBJ1-3	NA	TRBV6-5	NA	CASSYAARGDGNTIYF	TGTGCCAGCAGTTACGCGGCCAGGGGTGACGGAAACACCATATATTTT
TRBJ2-7	NA	TRBV5-4	TRBD2	CASSFGTSGSYEQYF	TGTGCCAGCAGCTTCGGGACTAGCGGCTCCTACGAGCAGTACTTC
TRBJ2-7	few	TRBV7-8	NA	CASSLEGQGKQYF	TGTGCCAGCAGCTTAGAAGGGCAGGGCAAGCAGTACTTC
TRBJ1-6	few	TRBV19	TRBD1	CASSRFGQGDSPLHF	TGTGCCAGTAGTAGGTTTGGACAGGGAGATTCACCCCTCCACTTT
TRBJ1-1	NA	TRBV28	TRBD1	CASSGLLGQPRTEAFF	TGTGCCAGCAGTGGTCTCCTGGGACAGCCGAGGACTGAAGCTTTCTTT
TRBJ1-5	NA	TRBV19	NA	CASSYRNQPQHF	TGTGCCAGTAGCTACAGGAATCAGCCCCAGCATTTT
TRBJ1-1	NA	TRBV5-6	TRBD1	CASSPGQGRVGSEAFF	TGTGCCAGCAGCCCGGGACAGGGTAGGGTGGGTTCTGAAGCTTTCTTT
TRBJ2-3	NA	TRBV5-1	NA	CASNGGGTQYF	TGCGCCAGCAATGGGGGAGGTACGCAGTATTTT
TRBJ1-2	NA	TRBV28	TRBD1	CASSLQGGYGYTF	TGTGCCAGCAGTTTACAGGGGGGCTATGGCTACACCTTC
TRBJ1-2	NA	TRBV18	NA	CASSLGQDYGYTF	TGTGCCAGCTCACTCGGACAAGATTATGGCTACACCTTC
TRBJ1-2	NA	TRBV29-1	NA	CSVQRGPSPGYTF	TGCAGCGTCCAGCGGGGTCCTAGTCCGGGCTACACCTTC
TRBJ2-3	NA	TRBV2	TRBD2	CASNTLAVGTDTQYF	TGTGCCAGCAACACACTAGCGGTTGGCACAGATACGCAGTATTTT
TRBJ2-7	NA	TRBV6-1	NA	CASRISGFSYEQYF	TGTGCCAGCAGAATTTCAGGGTTCTCCTACGAGCAGTACTTC
TRBJ1-2	few	TRBV7-2	NA	CASSLVRAGYTF	TGTGCCAGCAGCTTAGTCCGCGCTGGCTACACCTTC
TRBJ1-4	NA	TRBV10-2	TRBD1	CASSLQGATEKLFF	TGCGCCAGCAGTTTACAGGGGGCTACTGAAAAACTGTTTTTT
TRBJ1-1	NA	TRBV18	NA	CASSPNMNTEAFF	TGTGCCAGCTCACCAAACATGAACACTGAAGCTTTCTTT
TRBJ2-2	NA	TRBV19	NA	CASKNLWTGELFF	TGTGCCAGTAAAAACCTATGGACCGGGGAGCTGTTTTTT
TRBJ1-1	NA	TRBV19	NA	CASSTLWQGSTEAFF	TGTGCCAGTAGTACCCTCTGGCAGGGTTCAACTGAAGCTTTCTTT
TRBJ2-7	NA	TRBV2	TRBD2	CASSATSGFRYEQYF	TGTGCCAGCAGTGCGACTAGCGGTTTTCGGTACGAGCAGTACTTC
TRBJ1-6	NA	TRBV2	NA	CASSDTDYGPSSYNSPLHF	TGTGCCAGCAGTGATACGGACTACGGACCGAGCTCCTATAATTCACCCCTCCACTTT
TRBJ2-3	NA	TRBV6-4	NA	CASSDVTGLSPDTQYF	TGTGCCAGCAGTGACGTGACAGGCCTTTCCCCAGATACGCAGTATTTT
TRBJ2-3	NA	TRBV9	TRBD2	CASRLAGGPYIDTQYF	TGTGCCAGCAGATTAGCGGGAGGGCCGTATATAGATACGCAGTATTTT
TRBJ1-5	NA	TRBV6-5	NA	CASSPLGGQPQHF	TGTGCCAGCAGTCCCCTCGGGGGTCAGCCCCAGCATTTT
TRBJ2-3	NA	TRBV7-2	TRBD2	CASRPSGGTDTQYF	TGTGCCAGCAGGCCTAGCGGGGGCACAGATACGCAGTATTTT
TRBJ2-7	medium-sized	TRBV5-4	TRBD2	CASAPVVGLAARGEQYF	TGTGCCAGCGCCCCGGTCGTTGGACTAGCGGCACGGGGCGAGCAGTACTTC
TRBJ2-1	few	TRBV18	TRBD1	CASSPLGQPYNEQFF	TGTGCCAGCTCACCACTGGGACAGCCGTACAATGAGCAGTTCTTC
TRBJ2-1	NA	TRBV21-1	NA	CASIRNEQFF	TGTGCCAGCATCAGGAATGAGCAGTTCTTC
TRBJ2-7	NA	TRBV9	NA	CASNRVEDEQYF	TGTGCCAGCAACCGGGTAGAGGACGAGCAGTACTTC
TRBJ2-7	NA	TRBV30	TRBD2	CAWRASGRAPEQYF	TGTGCCTGGAGGGCTAGCGGGAGGGCCCCCGAGCAGTACTTC
TRBJ2-7	few	TRBV28	NA	CASSLVQGINEQYF	TGTGCCAGCAGTTTAGTACAGGGTATTAACGAGCAGTACTTC